This T cell receptor beta chain appears in the sequencing data of a study of cytomegalovirus exposure and HLA in healthy donors (dated by TCRdb to 2016 to 2017). With regard to the full study: An earlier analysis of several hundred of the donors reported around 280 Gb of sequence data and 95 million to 140 million unique TCR beta sequences obtained from around 170 million T cells. Roughly 290 gigabases of sequencing data and 70 million to 100 million unique TCR sequences made up an early release that covered 500 to 700 HLA-typed donors. The genetic ancestry cluster associated with self-reported Caucasian donors included roughly 84% of the 398 genotyped donors. The aim of the study was to test whether cataloging public T cell receptors could identify signatures of past pathogen exposure. The T cell repertoires of 550 to 850 subjects were profiled by immunosequencing and related to cytomegalovirus serostatus. Besides the first cohort of around 670 subjects, a separate validation cohort made up of roughly 120 different subjects was used. The study combined high-throughput TCR immunosequencing, statistical association of individual TCRs with disease status, and machine learning to predict cytomegalovirus infection status. In a later analysis, previously published TCR beta repertoires from 500 to 750 donors were re-analyzed and high-resolution HLA genotyping was added so that TCR occurrence patterns could be studied. In the later analysis, no new phenotypic data were used to find candidate immune exposures; instead, reliance was placed on TCR beta sequences and their occurrence across donors. To decide whether each TCR beta V gene segment behaved as functional or pseudogenic, an earlier analysis of approximately 620 of the donors relied on high-throughput TCR beta sequencing. Alongside the repertoire data, information on donor age, sex, ethnicity and CMV serostatus was compiled. Genome-wide SNP genotypes for about 55% of the roughly 670 donors were used in a later genetic analysis, which treated that subset as a discovery cohort. Every repertoire in the discovery cohort had been generated on one and the same sequencing platform. HLA typing included class I and class II loci at four-digit resolution. Typing coverage differed by locus: A, B, C, DRB1 and DQB1 were typed in about 629-640 donors, DQA1 in about 510, DPA1 in 606, and DPB1 in approximately 450. Roughly 5 DR-DQ haplotypes were treated as single units for association and clustering because of strong linkage in the cohort. Across about 370 genotyped donors of the cohort, an average of approximately 240,000 unique TCR beta nucleotide sequences per donor were sequenced, and around 20% of those sequences were non-productive. Results and caveats for the whole study, not just this receptor: A further reported finding was that TCR beta sequences accurately predicted the HLA-A and HLA-B alleles for most subjects in the first cohort. Most TCR sequences were seen in very few donors, while some public TCRs were found in many individuals. At a false discovery rate of 0.05, a later analysis linked approximately 18,000 TCR beta sequences to specific HLA alleles. When HLA alleles, especially DR and DQ, strongly co-occurred, attributing TCR associations to individual alleles was difficult. A later analysis found that HLA-associated TCR beta chains were more clonally expanded and had lower generation probabilities than equally common non-associated chains. A later genetic analysis associated a missense DCLRE1C variant with V-gene and J-gene trimming of TCR beta chains, and an independent cohort replicated the association. Because counts were too low, seventeen rarely observed V segments, including chromosome 9 orphons, were excluded from the earlier analysis of 587 of the donors. The classifier was reported to diagnose cytomegalovirus status with high specificity and sensitivity in both the original and validation cohorts. A few of the identified cytomegalovirus-associated TCR beta chains were confirmed in vitro to be specific for cytomegalovirus antigens. CMV serostatus was the only immune exposure information available for the cohort. A total of about 180 TCR beta chains were listed by the study as associated with cytomegalovirus. Correlated functional status among segregating V segments might be attributable to linkage disequilibrium, but an unknown experimental factor could not be ruled out. A later genetic analysis reported fewer N-insertions in productive TCRs among donors in an Asian-associated ancestry cluster than the roughly 700-donor mean. Some IMGT-functional V segments, including TRBV6-2 and TRBV6-3, could not be distinguished by the 87-base-pair reads and were therefore excluded. In an earlier analysis of 450 to 750 of the donors, most TCR beta V segments appeared in productive rearrangements about 87% or about 30% of the time, broadly matching IMGT annotations. According to a later analysis, most CMV-associated TCR beta chains appeared to be HLA-restricted, and the HLA associations seemed to be driven largely by CMV exposure. A group of highly shared sequence variants was considered likely to be a technical artifact of the sequencing pipeline. According to a later analysis, TCR association rates differed among HLA loci, with DRB1 alleles showing the most associated TCRs and HLA-C alleles showing the fewest. This cohort had only TCR beta chains sequenced, and the lack of alpha or paired-chain data limited which features could be detected. According to a later analysis, parvovirus B19, influenza, CMV and Epstein-Barr virus appeared linked to several top co-occurrence clusters. The authors suggested that the approach could potentially be extended to other disease states and immunological phenotypes. Because some donors lacked HLA typing at each locus, the association tests relied only on the typed subset. The presence/absence analyses assumed that sequencing depth was roughly uniform across donors, and that assumption may not be true.

Ends trimmed: V by 3 bases, J by 4 bases; bases unmatched to a gene: 7. From a lookup of the germline V gene, CDR1 and CDR2 are SGHDT and YYEEEE. The CDR3 sequence holds 15 residues, the cysteine and phenylalanine included. Here the CDR3 DNA is all that survives: 45 bases in frame from base 1. The cohort comprised around 690 healthy bone marrow donors. All cohort members were sampled while nominally healthy, although unrecorded immune exposures were likely present. The donor was CMV seronegative and was included in the group of several hundred seronegative cohort members. Each donor provided a peripheral blood sample, and peripheral blood mononuclear cells were used for TCR beta sequencing. Genomic DNA was extracted from the blood cell samples with the Qiagen DNeasy Blood Extraction Kit. Libraries came from the immunoSEQ multiplex PCR assay. For the multiplex PCR, a mixture combining 60 forward primers for TCR Vbeta segments and 13 reverse primers for TCR Jbeta segments was used. The CDR3 region of rearranged TCR beta genes was amplified from genomic DNA by a multiplex PCR assay. On the Illumina HiSeq System, the amplified TCR beta libraries were sequenced as 87-base-pair reads. The paper's data handling went like this. A later analysis tallied 75 million to 95 million unique TCR beta chains across the approximately 670 repertoires, and some 10 million of those chains were shared by two or more donors. Raw reads were error-corrected and collapsed into unique sequences with a nearest-neighbor algorithm that merged closely related sequences to remove PCR and sequencing errors. V, D and J gene segments were assigned by aligning CDR3 sequences to IMGT reference sequences. For a sequence to be retained, a match of at least six nucleotides to both a V gene segment and a J gene segment was required. A rearrangement was called productive if the CDR3 had no stop codons and remained in frame with V and J, and every other rearrangement was called non-productive. Following IMGT convention, CDR3 was defined as the stretch from the second conserved V-encoded cysteine up to the conserved J-encoded phenylalanine. In an earlier analysis of around 600 of the donors, sequences lacking an unambiguous match to a single V gene segment were excluded. An earlier analysis of approximately 590 of the donors called V segments functional above 56.7% productive rearrangements and segregating when the between-donor standard deviation exceeded 5%. A statistical classification framework was developed to diagnose cytomegalovirus status using the catalog of TCR beta chain sequences. In a later analysis, TCR nucleotide sequences were compared against IMGT/GENE-DB human TR gene sequences so that V and J genes could be assigned. Using the TCRdist pipeline, a later analysis assigned CDR3 sequences along with most-parsimonious VDJ recombination scenarios. In a later analysis, each TCR beta chain was defined by its CDR3 amino acid sequence together with its V-gene family, and reads lacking a unique V-gene family were excluded. In a later analysis, fewer than 600 highly shared, low-generation-probability nucleotide sequences were removed to address suspected cross-contamination and a sequencing artifact. For each public chain, a later analysis derived a clonal expansion index from normalized ranks of inferred template counts within each repertoire. Generation probabilities in a later analysis came from a VDJ recombination model fitted to out-of-frame rearrangements, and those results were checked against IGoR. In a later analysis, hypergeometric tests were used to score TCR-TCR, TCR-HLA and TCR-CMV co-occurrence, with a repertoire-size bias correction applied to TCR pairs. To estimate false discovery rates, a later analysis permuted the HLA or CMV assignments 20 times. In a later analysis, co-occurring TCRs were grouped using DBSCAN, and TCRdist sequence similarity was added for clustering within HLA-allele-positive subsets. For co-occurrence clustering, repertoires with fewer than 30,000 or more than 120,000 public chains were excluded, along with a handful of repertoires with anomalous nucleotide sharing. TCRdb re-hosts the immuneACCESS table, in-frame sequences only. Its copies lack some clones; in the studies checked, an unresolved V gene accounts for under half of them, and the cause for the rest is not known. V and J calls plus clone size are reproduced from that table; the DNA served to infer D and trimming. The sample records around 150,000 clones, 70% to 85% of which are singletons. The ten largest clones add up to approximately 3% of the sample.

Notes on this clone: Its antigen is not yet known. Base qualities are not provided; no much larger clone lies one nucleotide away.

The chain couples TRBV5-6 to TRBJ2-5; 9 nucleotides in the junction match TRBD2. The receptor was isolated from a male donor in good health and CMV-seronegative. Sequenced input: PBMCs. The DNA sequence is as follows: TGTGCCAGCAGCTGGGGGGGAGCGGGAGGAGAGACCCAGTACTTC. It translates to CASSWGGAGGETQYF.